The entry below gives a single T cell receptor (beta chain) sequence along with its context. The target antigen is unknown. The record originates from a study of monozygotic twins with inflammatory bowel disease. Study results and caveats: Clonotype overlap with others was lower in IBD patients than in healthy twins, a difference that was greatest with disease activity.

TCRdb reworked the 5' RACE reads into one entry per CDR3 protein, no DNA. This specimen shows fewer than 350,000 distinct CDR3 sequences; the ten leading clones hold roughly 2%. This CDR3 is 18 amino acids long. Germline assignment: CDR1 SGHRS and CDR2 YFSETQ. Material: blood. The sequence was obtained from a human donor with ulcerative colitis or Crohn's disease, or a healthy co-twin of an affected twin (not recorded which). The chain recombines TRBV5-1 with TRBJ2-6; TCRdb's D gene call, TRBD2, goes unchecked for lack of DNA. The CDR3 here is CASSLGGTSFSGANVLTF.